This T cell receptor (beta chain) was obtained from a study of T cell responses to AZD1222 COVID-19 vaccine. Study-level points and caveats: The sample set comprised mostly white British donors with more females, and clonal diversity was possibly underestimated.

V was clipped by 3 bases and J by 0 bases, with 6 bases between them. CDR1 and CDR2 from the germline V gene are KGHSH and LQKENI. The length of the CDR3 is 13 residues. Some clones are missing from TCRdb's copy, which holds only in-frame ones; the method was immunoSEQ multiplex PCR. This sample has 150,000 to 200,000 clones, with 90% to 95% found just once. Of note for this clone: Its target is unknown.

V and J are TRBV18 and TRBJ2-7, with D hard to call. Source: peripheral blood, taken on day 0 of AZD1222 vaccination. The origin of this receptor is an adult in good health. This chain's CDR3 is CASSPSYSYEQYF. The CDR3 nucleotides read TGTGCCAGCTCACCTAGCTACTCCTACGAGCAGTACTTC.